Listed below are T cell receptor beta chains from one sample, sequenced in a study of blood T cell repertoires in COVID-19. Measured with immunoSEQ multiplex PCR; TCRdb has only the in-frame clones, and not every one. This repertoire shows about 80,000 clones, 70% to 80% found once; its top ten account for approximately 15%. The source material was peripheral blood. The receptors were gathered from a man in his sixties or seventies with active or convalescent COVID-19. CDR3s include the opening cysteine and the closing phenylalanine or tryptophan. The D gene is left open where the match is weak. Where a row states a size, it is once, few, many or the class of an expanded clone; other rows omit it.

v_gene	j_gene	abundance	d_gene	CDR3aa	CDR3nt
TRBV11-2	TRBJ2-3	.	.	CASSFLGLDSDTQYF	TGTGCCAGCAGCTTCCTGGGGCTAGACTCAGATACGCAGTATTTT
TRBV18	TRBJ2-1	.	TRBD2	CASSPPGLPNEQFF	TGTGCCAGCTCACCTCCGGGACTACCAAATGAGCAGTTCTTC
TRBV7-9	TRBJ1-4	few	TRBD1	CASSGYRGVGEKLFF	TGTGCCAGCAGCGGTTACAGGGGCGTTGGGGAAAAACTGTTTTTT
TRBV4-1	TRBJ2-5	.	.	CASSQGLGPGTQYF	TGCGCCAGCAGCCAGGGACTGGGCCCGGGGACCCAGTACTTC
TRBV27	TRBJ1-2	.	TRBD1	CASSPQGDYGYTF	TGTGCCAGCAGCCCACAGGGGGACTATGGCTACACCTTC
TRBV19	TRBJ1-5	.	.	CASSMGGNQPQHF	TGTGCCAGTAGTATGGGGGGGAATCAGCCCCAGCATTTT
TRBV28	TRBJ1-5	few	.	CASSYDRNQPQHF	TGTGCCAGCAGTTACGACAGAAATCAGCCCCAGCATTTT
TRBV19	TRBJ1-1	.	.	CASSTSGDITEAFF	TGTGCCAGTAGTACCTCTGGGGACATCACTGAAGCTTTCTTT
TRBV3-1/TRBV3-2	TRBJ2-1	.	TRBD2	CASTDGLAGNEQFF	TGTGCCAGCACCGACGGACTAGCGGGTAATGAGCAGTTCTTC
TRBV7-9	TRBJ1-5	.	TRBD1	CASSYGQGSQPQHF	TGTGCCAGCAGTTACGGACAGGGAAGTCAGCCCCAGCATTTT
TRBV5-4	TRBJ2-5	.	.	CASSSSGGEETQYF	TGTGCCAGCAGCTCCTCAGGAGGGGAAGAGACCCAGTACTTC
TRBV18	TRBJ2-7	once	.	CASSPSSGGSSYEQYF	TGTGCCAGCTCACCAAGCAGTGGGGGGAGCTCCTACGAGCAGTACTTC
TRBV13	TRBJ2-1	.	.	CASSLGRGTYNEQFF	TGTGCCAGCAGCTTGGGTAGGGGGACCTACAATGAGCAGTTCTTC
TRBV6-1	TRBJ1-6	.	.	CASSEWSGRDSPLHF	TGTGCCAGCAGTGAATGGAGCGGGCGCGATTCACCCCTCCACTTT
TRBV24-1	TRBJ2-2	once	.	CATSVRGSRGELFF	TGTGCCACCAGTGTGAGGGGGAGCAGGGGGGAGCTGTTTTTT
TRBV9	TRBJ2-2	.	.	CASSVLPGDLGELFF	TGTGCCAGCAGCGTCCTCCCCGGGGATCTCGGGGAGCTGTTTTTT
TRBV7-2	TRBJ1-6	.	TRBD1	CASSSHLGQGNPYNSPLHF	TGTGCCAGCAGCTCCCATTTGGGACAGGGGAATCCCTATAATTCACCCCTCCACTTT
TRBV19	TRBJ2-7	.	.	CASSIGYTGEQYF	TGTGCCAGTAGTATAGGATACACGGGCGAGCAGTACTTC
TRBV7-2	TRBJ1-1	.	.	CASSLMEGGTEAFF	TGTGCCAGCAGCTTGATGGAGGGAGGCACTGAAGCTTTCTTT
TRBV29-1	TRBJ2-5	.	TRBD2	CSLDTGTSGETQYF	TGCAGCCTCGACACCGGGACTAGCGGCGAGACCCAGTACTTC
TRBV10-3	TRBJ1-3	once	TRBD1	CAISGGTGIAGNTIYF	TGTGCCATCAGTGGGGGGACAGGGATTGCTGGAAACACCATATATTTT
TRBV5-1	TRBJ1-6	.	.	CASSLTGRNSPLHF	TGCGCCAGCAGCTTAACAGGGAGAAATTCACCCCTCCACTTT
TRBV28	TRBJ2-1	few	.	CASSLSGRGVYNEQFF	TGTGCCAGCAGTTTATCTGGGCGGGGTGTCTACAATGAGCAGTTCTTC
TRBV10-3	TRBJ2-5	.	.	CAISDDGGPGTQYF	TGTGCCATCAGTGATGACGGGGGGCCGGGGACCCAGTACTTC
TRBV29-1	TRBJ1-6	.	.	CSVGRGNSPLHF	TGCAGCGTGGGACGGGGGAATTCACCCCTCCACTTT
TRBV5-1	TRBJ2-2	.	TRBD1	CASSRTGAGTGELFF	TGCGCCAGCAGCCGGACAGGGGCGGGAACCGGGGAGCTGTTTTTT
TRBV5-6	TRBJ2-4	once	.	CASSLIGGAKNIQYF	TGTGCCAGCAGCTTGATCGGGGGTGCCAAAAACATTCAGTACTTC
TRBV30	TRBJ1-4	.	.	CAYNRGGGVLFF	TGTGCCTACAACCGGGGAGGGGGAGTCCTGTTTTTT
TRBV30	TRBJ2-2	.	TRBD1	CADRGSDTGELFF	TGTGCCGACAGGGGGTCGGACACCGGGGAGCTGTTTTTT
TRBV5-1	TRBJ1-2	few	.	CASSLGQLYGYTF	TGCGCCAGCAGCTTGGGACAGCTCTATGGCTACACCTTC
TRBV24-1	TRBJ2-5	.	TRBD1	CATSNIKGQEGETQYF	TGTGCCACCAGTAATATAAAGGGACAGGAGGGGGAGACCCAGTACTTC
TRBV28	TRBJ1-3	.	.	CASYSQGVYDGNTIYF	TGTGCCAGCTACAGCCAAGGGGTGTATGATGGAAACACCATATATTTT
TRBV29-1	TRBJ1-2	.	.	CSVDSAGNYTF	TGCAGCGTTGATTCGGCAGGGAATTACACCTTC
TRBV7-3	TRBJ1-1	.	TRBD1	CASSAGQENTEAFF	TGTGCCAGCAGCGCCGGACAGGAGAACACTGAAGCTTTCTTT
TRBV30	TRBJ1-1	once	.	CAWRAQGGWTEAFF	TGTGCCTGGAGAGCTCAGGGAGGGTGGACTGAAGCTTTCTTT
TRBV5-4	TRBJ2-3	.	TRBD2	CASSLTSGLQHTQYF	TGTGCCAGCAGCTTGACTAGCGGTCTTCAGCATACGCAGTATTTT
TRBV6-6	TRBJ1-1	once	.	CASSSRDLTEAFF	TGTGCCAGCAGTTCGCGGGATCTGACTGAAGCTTTCTTT
TRBV19	TRBJ1-1	few	TRBD1	CASRRPDRANTEAFF	TGTGCCAGTAGGAGACCAGACAGGGCGAACACTGAAGCTTTCTTT
TRBV6-5	TRBJ2-5	.	.	CATSRETQYF	TGTGCCACCTCCAGGGAGACCCAGTACTTC
TRBV5-1	TRBJ1-3	.	TRBD1	CASSSGTGSDTIYF	TGCGCCAGCAGCTCAGGGACAGGGAGTGACACCATATATTTT
TRBV10-2	TRBJ2-1	.	TRBD1	CASSGQGRGNEQFF	TGCGCCAGCAGCGGACAGGGGAGGGGCAATGAGCAGTTCTTC
TRBV3-1/TRBV3-2	TRBJ1-6	.	.	CASGEFDSPLHF	TGTGCCTCCGGAGAATTTGATTCACCCCTCCACTTT
TRBV9	TRBJ2-3	.	TRBD2	CASSVVLAGARLYF	TGTGCCAGCAGCGTAGTACTAGCGGGGGCCCGACTGTATTTT
TRBV7-9	TRBJ2-1	.	.	CASSLVAGVTSYNEQFF	TGTGCCAGCAGCTTAGTGGCCGGGGTCACTTCCTACAATGAGCAGTTCTTC
TRBV19	TRBJ1-4	once	.	CASAGAGEKLFF	TGTGCATCAGCGGGGGCTGGGGAAAAACTGTTTTTT
TRBV5-1	TRBJ1-3	few	TRBD1	CASSLGQTPGNTIYF	TGCGCCAGCAGCCTGGGACAGACCCCTGGAAACACCATATATTTT
TRBV18	TRBJ2-6	once	.	CASSPYELSGANVLTF	TGTGCCAGCTCACCTTACGAGTTGTCTGGGGCCAACGTCCTGACTTTC
TRBV7-3	TRBJ2-1	.	TRBD1	CASSPLPGQGVNEQFF	TGTGCCAGCAGTCCGCTCCCGGGACAGGGGGTCAATGAGCAGTTCTTC
TRBV14	TRBJ1-3	.	.	CASSLLGGNTIYF	TGTGCCAGCAGCCTCCTCGGTGGAAACACCATATATTTT
TRBV28	TRBJ1-5	once	.	CASSHTRTALRNQPQHF	TGTGCCAGCAGCCACACTCGGACTGCTTTAAGAAATCAGCCCCAGCATTTT
TRBV6-5	TRBJ1-4	.	.	CASGGAQATNEKLFF	TGTGCCAGCGGGGGGGCGCAGGCAACTAATGAAAAACTGTTTTTT
TRBV15	TRBJ2-5	.	.	CATSRGPRQETQYF	TGTGCCACCAGCAGAGGTCCCCGCCAAGAGACCCAGTACTTC
TRBV29-1	TRBJ1-2	.	TRBD1	CSAGTGSNYGYTF	TGCAGCGCTGGGACAGGGTCTAACTATGGCTACACCTTC
TRBV11-2	TRBJ2-7	.	.	CASSLVHGAYEQYF	TGTGCCAGCAGCTTAGTCCACGGAGCCTACGAGCAGTACTTC